A selection of T cell receptor beta chains follows, all from one sample in a study of shared clonotypes between healthy human individuals. TCRdb keeps only in-frame clones here, not all; method: immunoSEQ multiplex PCR. The sample holds about 1.5 million clones, roughly 96% seen once. The sequenced sample consisted of naive CD4+ T cells sorted from blood. The receptors derive from a man aged 30-40 years in good health. The conserved cysteine and the conserved F or W are not part of the CDR3 here.

j_call	v_call	cdr3_aa
TRBJ1-3	TRBV5-1	ASSPRDRGLGNTIY
TRBJ2-7	TRBV9	ASSVAPSYEQY
TRBJ2-7	TRBV18	ASSPSAGSGYEQY
TRBJ2-4	TRBV7-9	ASSLAQGTKNIQY
TRBJ1-5	TRBV7-6	ASSAGPSKDQPQH
TRBJ1-4	TRBV9	ASSVEQGAREKLF
TRBJ2-7	TRBV5-1	ASSLTPGQGLTFSSYEQY
TRBJ2-7	TRBV7-2	ASSPDAAITAYEQY
TRBJ2-7	TRBV6-6	ASSYSKLTYEQY
TRBJ2-7	TRBV6-6	ASSYSRSRSYEQY
TRBJ1-2	TRBV28	ASRSGYGYT
TRBJ1-5	TRBV6-1	ASSEGRRQPQH
TRBJ2-7	TRBV18	ASSRNRGNYEQY
TRBJ2-3	TRBV2	ASYGLGDTQY
TRBJ2-1	TRBV5-1	ASSSFLTSAGAGGEQF
TRBJ2-1	TRBV29-1	SVTGTSYNEQF
TRBJ2-3	TRBV15	ATSHGITDTQY
TRBJ1-2	TRBV4-1	ASSQDRSLGYT
TRBJ1-1	TRBV7-2	ASSLALVSEAF
TRBJ2-3	TRBV10-2	ASAGTSGRIHPDTQY
TRBJ2-5	TRBV6-1	ASSEVGRLAQY
TRBJ2-7	TRBV27	ASSSRGSGLDFYEQY
TRBJ1-2	TRBV5-5	ASSTSYGYT
TRBJ2-7	TRBV7-9	ASSLYPDRGRGQY
TRBJ1-3	TRBV28	ASRRQGSAGNTIY
TRBJ1-2	TRBV27	ASRIGLSGYT
TRBJ2-7	TRBV13	ASSIAGTSGTYEQY
TRBJ2-5	TRBV15	ATNSGRGPPQETQY
TRBJ1-5	TRBV4-1	ASSQMTGTANQPQH
TRBJ2-3	TRBV11-1	ASSFVGVGISDTQY
TRBJ2-1	TRBV18	ASSQKGPGQGDNEQF
TRBJ2-2	TRBV29-1	SVDDYTGELF
TRBJ1-4	TRBV29-1	SVRLRAINEKLF
TRBJ2-5	TRBV5-4	ASSSTGMWETQY
TRBJ1-1	TRBV4-2	ASSHDSQGLEAF
TRBJ1-4	TRBV30	AWGQGASEKLF
TRBJ1-1	TRBV10-2	ASRGDRRNTEAF
TRBJ1-1	TRBV5-1	ASSPGEVNTEAF
TRBJ2-2	TRBV7-6	ASSKTRGLANTGELF
TRBJ1-5	TRBV2	ATASGTTNFPFNQPQH
TRBJ2-3	TRBV11-3	ASSLTGTSTDTQY
TRBJ2-3	TRBV7-2	ASSARGISGSTDTQY
TRBJ2-7	TRBV18	ASSPSQGAYEQY
TRBJ2-1	TRBV29-1	SVVIVERPYNEQF
TRBJ1-5	TRBV28	ASSPWGGTGNQPQH
TRBJ1-1	TRBV7-2	ASSLGQGSGEAF
TRBJ2-1	TRBV5-1	ASSSPITSGDLYEQF
TRBJ2-4	TRBV7-8	ASSLIPGLAGQLAKNIQY